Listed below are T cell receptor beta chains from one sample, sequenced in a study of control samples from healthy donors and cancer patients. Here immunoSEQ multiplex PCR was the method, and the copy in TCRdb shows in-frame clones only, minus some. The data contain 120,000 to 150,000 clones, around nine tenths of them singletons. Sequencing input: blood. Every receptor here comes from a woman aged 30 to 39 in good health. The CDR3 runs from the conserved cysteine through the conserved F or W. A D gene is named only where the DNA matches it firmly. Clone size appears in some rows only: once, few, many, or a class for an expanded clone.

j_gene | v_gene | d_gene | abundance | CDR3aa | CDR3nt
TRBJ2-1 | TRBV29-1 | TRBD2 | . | CSVGTSGSNNEQFF | TGCAGCGTTGGGACTAGCGGGAGTAACAATGAGCAGTTCTTC
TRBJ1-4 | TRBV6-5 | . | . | CASSLGEANEKLFF | TGTGCCAGCAGTCTCGGGGAGGCTAATGAAAAACTGTTTTTT
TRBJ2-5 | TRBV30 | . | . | CAWNLQETQYF | TGTGCCTGGAACTTACAAGAGACCCAGTACTTC
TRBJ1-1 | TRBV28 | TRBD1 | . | CASSSGQGGTEAFF | TGTGCCAGCAGTTCGGGACAGGGGGGTACTGAAGCTTTCTTT
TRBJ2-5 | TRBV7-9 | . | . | CASSSRLDETQYF | TGTGCCAGCAGCTCGAGACTAGACGAGACCCAGTACTTC
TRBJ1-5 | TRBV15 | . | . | CATSRDIGDSNQPQHF | TGTGCCACCAGCAGAGACATCGGAGATAGCAATCAGCCCCAGCATTTT
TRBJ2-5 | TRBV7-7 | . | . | CASSSDRQETQYF | TGTGCCAGCAGCTCCGACAGACAAGAGACCCAGTACTTC
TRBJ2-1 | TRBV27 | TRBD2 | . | CASRASGSGELNEQFF | TGTGCCAGCCGGGCTAGCGGGAGTGGGGAACTGAATGAGCAGTTCTTC
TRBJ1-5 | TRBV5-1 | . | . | CASSSGEVNQPQHF | TGCGCCAGCAGCTCCGGGGAGGTCAATCAGCCCCAGCATTTT
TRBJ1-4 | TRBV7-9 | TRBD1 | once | CASSLGQGDNEKLFF | TGTGCCAGCAGCCTGGGACAGGGGGATAATGAAAAACTGTTTTTT
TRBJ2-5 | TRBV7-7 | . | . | CASSLYPGGQETQYF | TGTGCTAGCAGCTTATATCCGGGCGGGCAAGAGACCCAGTACTTC
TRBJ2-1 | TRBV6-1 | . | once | CASSGDLTRGSAGHNEQFF | TGTGCCAGCAGTGGGGACCTTACTAGGGGGAGCGCAGGTCACAATGAGCAGTTCTTC
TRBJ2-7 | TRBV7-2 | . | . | CASSLDGSGVYEQYF | TGTGCCAGCAGCTTAGACGGGTCGGGAGTCTACGAGCAGTACTTC
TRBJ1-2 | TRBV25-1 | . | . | CASYSYGYTF | TGTGCCAGTTATAGCTATGGCTACACCTTC
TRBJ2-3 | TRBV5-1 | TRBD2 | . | CASSLRLAGGGTDTQYF | TGCGCCAGCAGCTTGAGGCTAGCGGGAGGAGGCACAGATACGCAGTATTTT
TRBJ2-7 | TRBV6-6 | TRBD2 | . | CASSPASGGYEQYF | TGTGCCAGCAGTCCGGCCAGCGGGGGATACGAGCAGTACTTC
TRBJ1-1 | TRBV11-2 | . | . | CASSTKGDTEAFF | TGTGCCAGCAGCACAAAAGGGGACACTGAAGCTTTCTTT
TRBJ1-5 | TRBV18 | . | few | CASSPPSRRQPQHF | TGTGCCAGCTCACCACCCAGCCGACGGCAGCCCCAGCATTTT